This TCR beta chain originates from a study of T cells after yellow fever vaccination. Study as a whole: In the case of low-cell-number fractions, SMART-Seq v4 Ultra Low Input was used for preparation.

The study made its TCR cDNA through 5'RACE template switching. That step introduced a universal primer site along with UMIs. One entry per CDR3 protein, called by TCRdb with MiXCR from the 5' RACE reads. The sample lists about 260,000 distinct CDR3 sequences, about an eighth seen once, with roughly 0.5% in the top ten. The study's findings and limits: At around 96% for CD4 and 88% for CD8, most primary-vaccination clones showed up again after the booster. A secondary response was less intense yet reached its peak sooner, at day 5 versus 15.

This clonotype was observed a handful of times. Its target is not known. The junction had 19 bases not matched to a gene; V was cut back by 5 bases and J by 1 base. Germline values: CDR1 PRHDT, CDR2 FYEKMQ (reference sequence). CDR3 length: 22 residues. Sequenced here: CD4+ T cells sorted from PBMCs, sampled 45 days after the yellow fever booster vaccination. This TCR was recovered from a man between 25 and 39 years old who received the YFV17D yellow fever vaccine. This rearrangement joins TRBV13 to TRBJ2-1; TRBD2 agrees at 14 bases. The CDR3 sequence: CASSALASSGTSGSRSYNEQFF. CDR3 DNA sequence: TGTGCCAGCAGCGCCCTCGCAAGCTCCGGGACTAGCGGGAGTCGGTCCTACAATGAGCAGTTCTTC.